This T cell receptor beta chain is drawn from a study of T cell clonality in common variable immunodeficiency. Whole-study results and caveats: In common variable immunodeficiency, TCR beta chains reportedly carried fewer deletions and N-nucleotide insertions. TCRbeta clonality was increased in CVID versus healthy controls. Shared TCRbeta clones were fewer between CVID subjects than controls.

The CDR3 is made up of 14 amino acids. V was trimmed by 4 bases and J by 4 bases, leaving 13 bases between them. CDR1 is SEHNR, CDR2 FQNEAQ, per germline (reference sequence). This clone was seen ten or more times. Its antigen remains unknown. The read comes to an end 3 residues before the CDR3 does, leaving the germline J gene to fill in the end. Sequenced by immunoSEQ multiplex PCR; TCRdb stores in-frame clones only, minus some. The record shows some 33,000 clones for this sample, with no singletons present. The sequenced sample consisted of peripheral blood mononuclear cells. This TCR was sampled from a person between 18 and 70 years old in good health. J is TRBJ2-5 and V is TRBV7-9; no definite D call. CDR3 bases read: TGTGCCAGCAGCTCCCCTCCCCCGGGAGAGACC. It is translated as CASSSPPPGET. The full CDR3 protein is CASSSPPPGETQYF.